What follows are 21 T cell receptor beta chains derived from one specimen sequenced in a study of blood T cell repertoires in COVID-19. TCRdb's table, derived via immunoSEQ multiplex PCR, lists solely in-frame clones and lacks some. The repertoire has 300,000 to 350,000 clones, 90% of them found once; the top ten carry under 7%. The specimen sequenced was peripheral blood. The receptors come from a young woman with COVID-19, enrolled during active disease.

The chain links TRBV24-1 to TRBJ2-2, with 15 bases that match TRBD2. There are 18 residues in the CDR3. Unmatched junction bases numbered 7, after V lost 4 bases and J lost 5 bases. Per germline, CDR1 KGHDR and CDR2 SFDVKD. In DNA form, the CDR3 reads TGTGCCACCAGTGACCCCGGACTAGCGGGAGGGAGGACCGGGGAGCTGTTTTTT. Encoded protein: CATSDPGLAGGRTGELFF.

The CDR3 region is CASSPGTHYEQYF. The CDR3 coding sequence is TGTGCCAGCTCCCCCGGGACACACTACGAGCAGTACTTC. The V and J genes are TRBV28 and TRBJ2-7; D possibly corresponds to TRBD1 (6 bases). CDR3 length: 13 amino acids. Between the trimmed V and J ends, which lost 8 bases and 3 bases, there was a span of 14 bases. Germline V lookup: CDR1 MDHEN, CDR2 SYDVKM.

V usage is TRBV28 and J usage is TRBJ2-5, with 8 nucleotides matching TRBD1. The CDR3 covers 15 residues. Germline CDR1 reads MDHEN; CDR2 reads SYDVKM. The ends lost 8 bases at V and 2 bases at J; junction bases unmatched: 10. The CDR3 DNA reads TGTGCCAGCCTCCCCGGACAGGGTACTCAAGAGACCCAGTACTTC. Its translation is CASLPGQGTQETQYF.

The chain links TRBV28 to TRBJ1-5; 8 bases are a match to TRBD1. The germline gives CDR1 MDHEN, CDR2 SYDVKM. This CDR3 contains 16 residues. J was trimmed by 3 bases and V by 1 base; bases with no gene match: 5. CDR3 loop: CASSLFWTGPNQPQHF. The CDR3 region has the DNA TGTGCCAGCAGTTTATTCTGGACAGGGCCCAATCAGCCCCAGCATTTT.

The chain recombines TRBV19 with TRBJ2-4, with D possibly TRBD2 on 7 matching bases. Trimming pared 7 bases from V and 4 bases from J, leaving 23 bases between. The germline gives CDR1 LNHDA, CDR2 SQIVND (reference sequence). CDR3 length equals 17 residues. The CDR3 region has the DNA TGTGCCAGTAACCCCATTTACTTAGGGGGACTAAAAAACATTCAGTACTTC. Amino acids: CASNPIYLGGLKNIQYF.

The chain couples TRBV6-6 to TRBJ2-7, with 9 bases matching TRBD1. The germline CDR1 and CDR2 sequences are MNHNY and SVGAGI (reference sequence). This CDR3 contains 14 residues. Trimming removed 5 bases from V and 0 bases from J; junction bases left unmatched: 2. The CDR3 DNA sequence: TGTGCCAGCAGTGGGACAGGGAACTCCTACGAGCAGTACTTC. As protein: CASSGTGNSYEQYF.

V and J are TRBV18 and TRBJ2-7; a possible D gene is TRBD1 (5 bases). The CDR3 totals 12 residues. In germline, CDR1 is KGHSH, CDR2 LQKENI. V was shortened by 3 bases and J by 6 bases, with 9 bases between the two germline ends. The CDR3 loop is CASSPPGPEQYF. The CDR3 bases are TGTGCCAGCTCACCTCCAGGGCCCGAGCAGTACTTC.

This clone has a single count. This chain connects TRBV28 to TRBJ2-7; the D gene is possibly TRBD1 (6 bases). V shed 3 bases and J shed 1 base, with 13 bases lying between them. Looked up from germline, CDR1 is MDHEN and CDR2 is SYDVKM. This CDR3 contains 15 residues. This chain's CDR3 is CASSLFGTTSYEQYF. The CDR3 DNA is TGTGCCAGCAGTTTGTTCGGGACAACTTCCTACGAGCAGTACTTC.

This chain joins TRBV5-4 and TRBJ2-2; D unresolved. Trimming took 4 bases from V and 6 from J, leaving 10 bases between them. Germline CDR1 SGHNT, CDR2 YYREEE (reference sequence). The CDR3 contains 13 residues. CDR3 coding DNA: TGTGCCAGCAGCCCCGAGGCAGCCGGGGAGCTGTTTTTT. Translating it yields CASSPEAAGELFF.

V usage is TRBV2 and J usage is TRBJ2-3; 7 bases match TRBD2. V was clipped by 2 bases and J by 2 bases; unmatched bases: 4. The CDR3 runs to 15 residues. The V gene's germline CDR1 is SNHLY and CDR2 FYNNEI. This CDR3 reads CASSERLADTDTQYF. Written as DNA, the CDR3 is TGTGCCAGCAGTGAAAGGCTAGCGGACACAGATACGCAGTATTTT.

The V call is TRBV6-1, the J call TRBJ2-7; 9 positions match TRBD1. The junction had 5 bases not matched to a gene; V was cut back by 2 bases and J by 6 bases. Germline assignment: CDR1 MNHNS and CDR2 SASEGT. The CDR3 is 14 residues long. CDR3 nucleotide sequence: TGTGCCAGCAGTGAAAGGGACAGGGTTTCCGAGCAGTACTTC. This codes for CASSERDRVSEQYF.

The chain has TRBV30 and TRBJ2-1; maybe TRBD2 (6 bases). V was trimmed by 8 bases and J by 0 bases, leaving 14 bases between them. CDR1 GTSNPN and CDR2 SVGIG come from the germline V gene (reference sequence). The CDR3 is 14 amino acids. In nucleotides, the CDR3 is TGTGCCGGGCGGGATTCCAGCTCCTACAATGAGCAGTTCTTC. This codes for CAGRDSSSYNEQFF.

The rearrangement links TRBV6-5 to TRBJ2-2; D is unclear. CDR1 and CDR2 from the germline V gene are MNHEY and SVGAGI. Trimming removed 6 bases at V and 5 bases at J, with 7 bases between. The CDR3 contains 12 residues. The CDR3 here is CASSSETGELFF. CDR3 in DNA: TGTGCCAGCAGCTCGGAGACCGGGGAGCTGTTTTTT.

The CDR3 nucleotides read TGTGCCAGCCGAAGGCAGGCGAACTACGAGCAGTACTTC. It encodes CASRRQANYEQYF. The rearrangement joins TRBV28 to TRBJ2-7; D is ambiguous. V was shortened by 8 bases and J by 3 bases, with 14 bases between the two germline ends. The CDR3 contains 13 residues. From germline, CDR1 is MDHEN and CDR2 SYDVKM.

The rearrangement links TRBV6-5 to TRBJ1-1, with unresolved D. Per the germline V gene, CDR1 is MNHEY and CDR2 is SVGAGI. With 8 bases removed from V and 4 bases from J, the gap between germline ends came to 8 bases. CDR3 size: 11 residues. CDR3 coding DNA: TGTGCCAGCGCGAGCGTCACTGAAGCTTTCTTT. This encodes CASASVTEAFF.

This clone was found once. The chain joins TRBV4-1 to TRBJ2-1, with TRBD2 identical over 13 bases. This CDR3 contains 17 residues. CDR1 and CDR2 from the germline V gene are MGHRA and YSYEKL. V dropped 4 bases and J dropped 9; count of bases not matched to a gene: 12. The CDR3 spells CASSPGLGLAGSTEQFF. The CDR3 coding sequence is TGCGCCAGCAGCCCGGGCTTGGGACTAGCGGGATCGACTGAGCAGTTCTTC.

The chain combines TRBV6-2 or TRBV6-3 with TRBJ1-1; D not certain. Trimming stripped 5 bases from V and 1 base from J, with 8 bases between. This CDR3 comprises 13 residues. Germline CDR1 and CDR2: MNHEY and SVGEGT. The CDR3 DNA sequence: TGTGCCAGCAGTGCGGACTCGAACACTGAAGCTTTCTTT. This encodes CASSADSNTEAFF.

V is TRBV7-9 and J is TRBJ2-7; D ambiguous. The CDR3 is 14 residues long. CDR1 is SEHNR and CDR2 is FQNEAQ in the germline V gene (reference sequence). With 5 bases removed from V and 5 bases from J, the gap between germline ends came to 16 bases. In nucleotides, the CDR3 is TGTGCCAGCAGCCCCATTGGCAGAGGCCACGAGCAGTACTTC. It yields the protein CASSPIGRGHEQYF.

Only one count was recorded for this clone. The rearrangement links TRBV20-1 to TRBJ1-1; D is ambiguous. Trimming removed 6 bases at V and 10 bases at J, with 6 bases between. This CDR3 contains 8 residues. Germline CDR1 and CDR2: DFQATT and SNEGSKA (reference sequence). CDR3 DNA: TGCAGTGCGGAGCCAGCTTTCTTT. It translates to CSAEPAFF.

The chain links TRBV18 to TRBJ1-2, with TRBD1 matching 9 bases. The CDR3 extends over 14 amino acids. Germline V lookup: CDR1 KGHSH, CDR2 LQKENI. With 6 bases clipped from V and 5 bases from J, the junction kept 7 bases outside the gene matches. In DNA, the CDR3 is TGTGCCAGCTCCCTAGGACAGGGGAGGTATGGCTACACCTTC. Amino acids: CASSLGQGRYGYTF.

The chain's CDR3 is CASSTGQGADTEAFF. CDR3 DNA: TGTGCCAGCAGCACCGGACAGGGCGCCGACACTGAAGCTTTCTTT. The chain recombines TRBV7-9 with TRBJ1-1, with 8 bases that match TRBD1. V lost 5 bases and J lost 3; bases outside the gene matches: 8. Germline V gene lookup returns CDR1 SEHNR and CDR2 FQNEAQ (reference sequence). The CDR3 consists of 15 residues.